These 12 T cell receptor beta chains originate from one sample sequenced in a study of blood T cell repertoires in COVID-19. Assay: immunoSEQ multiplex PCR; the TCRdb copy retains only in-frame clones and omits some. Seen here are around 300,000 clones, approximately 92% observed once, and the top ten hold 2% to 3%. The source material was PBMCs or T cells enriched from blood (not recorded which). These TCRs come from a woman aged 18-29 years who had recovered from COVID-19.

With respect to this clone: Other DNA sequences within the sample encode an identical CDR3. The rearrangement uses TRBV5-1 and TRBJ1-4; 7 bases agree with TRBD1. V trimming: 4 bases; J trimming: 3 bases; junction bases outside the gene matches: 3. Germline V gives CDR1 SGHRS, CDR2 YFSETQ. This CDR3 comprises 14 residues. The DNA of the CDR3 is TGCGCCAGCAGCCTCGGGACAGCTAATGAAAAACTGTTTTTT. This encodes CASSLGTANEKLFF.

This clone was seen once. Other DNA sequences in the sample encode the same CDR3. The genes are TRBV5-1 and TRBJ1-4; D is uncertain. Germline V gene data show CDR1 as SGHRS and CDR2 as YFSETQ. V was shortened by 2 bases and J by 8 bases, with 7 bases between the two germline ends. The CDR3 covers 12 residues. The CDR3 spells CASSLGREKLFF. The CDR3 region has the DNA TGCGCCAGCAGCTTAGGGAGGGAAAAACTGTTTTTT.

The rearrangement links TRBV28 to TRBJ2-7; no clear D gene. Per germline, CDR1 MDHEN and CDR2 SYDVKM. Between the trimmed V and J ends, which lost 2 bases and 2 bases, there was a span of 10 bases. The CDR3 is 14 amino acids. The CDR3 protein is CASSLVQTPYEQYF. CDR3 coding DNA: TGTGCCAGCAGTTTAGTACAGACACCCTACGAGCAGTACTTC.

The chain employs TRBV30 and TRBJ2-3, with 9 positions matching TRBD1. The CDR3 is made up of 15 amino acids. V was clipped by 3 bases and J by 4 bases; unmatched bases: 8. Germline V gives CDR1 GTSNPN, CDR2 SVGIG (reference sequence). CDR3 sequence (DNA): TGTGCCTGGAGCCCCGGGACAGGGTCCCCAGATACGCAGTATTTT. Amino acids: CAWSPGTGSPDTQYF. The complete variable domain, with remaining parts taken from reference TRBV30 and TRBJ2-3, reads SQTIHQWPATLVQPVGSPLSLECTVEGTSNPNLYWYRQAAGRGLQLLFYSVGIGQISSEVPQNLSASRPQDRQFILSSKKLLLSDSGFYLCAWSPGTGSPDTQYFGPGTRLTVL.

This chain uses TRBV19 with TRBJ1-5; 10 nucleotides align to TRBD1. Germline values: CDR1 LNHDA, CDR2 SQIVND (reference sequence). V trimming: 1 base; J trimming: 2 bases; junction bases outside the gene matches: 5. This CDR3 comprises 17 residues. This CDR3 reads CASSIGGGTGGNQPQHF. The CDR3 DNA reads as TGTGCCAGTAGTATAGGTGGGGGGACAGGGGGCAATCAGCCCCAGCATTTT.

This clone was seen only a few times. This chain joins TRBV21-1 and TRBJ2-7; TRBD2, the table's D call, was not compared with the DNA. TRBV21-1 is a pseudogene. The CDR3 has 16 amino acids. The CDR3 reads CASSKSLECLMYEQYF. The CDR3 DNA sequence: TGTGCCAGCAGCAAGTCTCTTGAATGTCTAATGTACGAGCAGTACTTC.

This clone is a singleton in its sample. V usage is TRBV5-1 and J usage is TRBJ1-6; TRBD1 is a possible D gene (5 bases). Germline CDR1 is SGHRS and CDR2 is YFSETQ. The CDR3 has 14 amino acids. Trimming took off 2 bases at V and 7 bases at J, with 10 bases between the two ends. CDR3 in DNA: TGCGCCAGCAGCTTAGGGGTAGGAAATTCACCCCTCCACTTT. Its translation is CASSLGVGNSPLHF.

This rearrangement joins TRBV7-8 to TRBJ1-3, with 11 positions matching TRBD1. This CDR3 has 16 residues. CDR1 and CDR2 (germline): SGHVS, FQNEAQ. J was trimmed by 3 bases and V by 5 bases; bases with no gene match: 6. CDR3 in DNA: TGTGCCAGCAGCGAATCGGGGACAGGGGGTGGAAACACCATATATTTT. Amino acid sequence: CASSESGTGGGNTIYF. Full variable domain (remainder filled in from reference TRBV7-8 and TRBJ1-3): GAGVSQSPRYKVAKRGQDVALRCDPISGHVSLFWYQQALGQGPEFLTYFQNEAQLDKSGLPSDRFFAERPEGSVSTLKIQRTQQEDSAVYLCASSESGTGGGNTIYFGEGSWLTVV.

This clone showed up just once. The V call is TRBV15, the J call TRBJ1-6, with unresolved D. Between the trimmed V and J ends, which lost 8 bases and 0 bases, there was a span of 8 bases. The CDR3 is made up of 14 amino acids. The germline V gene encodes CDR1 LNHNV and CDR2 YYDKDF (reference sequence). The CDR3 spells CATGLYSYNSPLHF. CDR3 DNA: TGTGCCACCGGCCTTTACTCCTATAATTCACCCCTCCACTTT.

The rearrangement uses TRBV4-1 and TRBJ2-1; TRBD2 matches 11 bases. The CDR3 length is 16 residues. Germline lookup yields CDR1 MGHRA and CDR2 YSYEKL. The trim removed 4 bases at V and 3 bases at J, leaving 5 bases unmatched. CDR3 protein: CASSLIGTSGYNEQFF. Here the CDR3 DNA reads TGCGCCAGCAGCCTCATCGGGACTAGCGGCTACAATGAGCAGTTCTTC.

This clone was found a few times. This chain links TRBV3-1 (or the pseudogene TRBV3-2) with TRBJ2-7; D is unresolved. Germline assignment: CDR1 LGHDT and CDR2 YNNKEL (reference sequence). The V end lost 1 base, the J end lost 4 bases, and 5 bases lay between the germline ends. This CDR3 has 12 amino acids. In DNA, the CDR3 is TGTGCCAGCAGCCAAGCGGTATACGAGCAGTACTTC. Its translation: CASSQAVYEQYF.

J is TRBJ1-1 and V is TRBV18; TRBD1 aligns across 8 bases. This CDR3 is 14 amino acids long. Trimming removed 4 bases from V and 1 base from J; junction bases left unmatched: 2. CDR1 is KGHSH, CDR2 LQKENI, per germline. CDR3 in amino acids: CASSRGTGNTEAFF. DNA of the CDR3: TGTGCCAGCTCACGAGGGACAGGGAACACTGAAGCTTTCTTT.